The clone carrying this T cell receptor (beta chain) was found many times. Fresh peripheral blood (less than 11 ml) yielded the PBMCs. Amplification targeted the TCR beta CDR3 regions, with RNA transcripts as the source material. HTBI primers primed a first-round RT-PCR, and a second-round multiplex PCR followed. One entry per CDR3 protein, called by TCRdb with MiXCR from the multiplex PCR reads. In the table there are 600,000 to 650,000 distinct CDR3 sequences, approximately 21% of which are singletons. The sample is drawn from a study of Graves' ophthalmopathy and Graves' hyperthyroidism. Germline CDR1 is MNHEY and CDR2 is SVGEGT. The CDR3 is 20 residues long. V was clipped by 5 bases and J by 0 bases, with 23 bases between them.

This TCR derives from a young woman with stable Graves' hyperthyroidism. Some clones in this sample may be carry-over from other donors' samples. Material for sequencing was peripheral blood. This sequence joins TRBV6-2 or TRBV6-3 and TRBJ2-6; possible D gene TRBD1, 5 bases. CDR3 in amino acids: CASSHRSDSGYGSGANVLTF. In DNA form, the CDR3 reads TGTGCCAGCAGTCACCGTTCTGACTCAGGGTATGGCTCTGGGGCCAACGTCCTGACTTTC.